This TCR beta chain was recorded in a study of blood T cell repertoires in COVID-19. Study as a whole: Both acute and convalescent COVID-19 samples were obtained from the United States, Italy and Spain. T cells, B-cell-depleted T cells, or PBMCs supplied cDNA or gDNA.

This clone occurred once. The germline V gene has CDR1 KGHDR and CDR2 SFDVKD. There are 21 residues in the CDR3. V lost 6 bases to trimming and J lost 6 bases; unmatched junction nucleotides: 19. In the original workflow: Amplifying reference gene primers gave estimates of nucleated cell counts. Profiled with immunoSEQ multiplex PCR; TCRdb holds only in-frame clones, not every one. The V and J calls and clone size are taken from that table; D and trimming were inferred from the DNA. The table lists 180,000 or so clones, about 88% of them singletons. Material: peripheral blood. The receptor's source is a young man with acute or convalescent COVID-19. The V gene is TRBV24-1, the J gene TRBJ2-1; 16 bases match TRBD2. CDR3 in amino acids: CATSTLGWPGLAGGPRNEQFF. In nucleotides, the CDR3 is TGTGCCACCAGTACCCTCGGGTGGCCGGGACTAGCGGGGGGGCCCCGCAATGAGCAGTTCTTC.